The TCR beta chain under discussion was sequenced for a study of blood T cell repertoires in COVID-19. In the study overall: COVID-19 samples collected from the United States, Italy and Spain covered acute and convalescent phases. Sample material is recorded as cDNA or gDNA derived from T cells, B-cell-depleted T cells, or PBMCs.

As handled by the study authors: Reference gene primers were amplified, and this amplification served to estimate nucleated cell counts. Assay: immunoSEQ multiplex PCR; the TCRdb copy retains only in-frame clones and omits some. V and J calls and clone size follow that table, whereas D and trimming were derived from the DNA. The profile shows under 150,000 clones, more than 70% of them singletons. V lost 5 bases, J lost 5 bases, and 9 bases stayed unmatched. The germline V gene has CDR1 SEHNR and CDR2 FQNEAQ (reference sequence). The CDR3 is made up of 18 amino acids. The clonotype originates from a human donor in a cohort sampled during active COVID-19. V and J are TRBV7-9 and TRBJ2-2, with 15 bases aligning to TRBD2. The sample taken for sequencing was peripheral blood. CDR3: CASSNGLAGGPGTGELFF. The CDR3 DNA sequence: TGTGCCAGCAGCAACGGACTAGCGGGAGGGCCGGGGACCGGGGAGCTGTTTTTT.